The rows below give T cell receptor beta chains drawn from one sample of a study of shared clonotypes between healthy human individuals. Sequenced by immunoSEQ multiplex PCR; TCRdb stores in-frame clones only, minus some. The sample contains roughly 1.5 million clones, 95% to 99% of which appear only once. The sequenced sample was naive CD4+ T cells sorted from blood. These receptors were taken from a man aged 30 to 45 in good health. Both conserved end residues are part of each CDR3. D genes are given only for firm matches.

D gene,J gene,V gene,CDR3 DNA,CDR3 protein
TRBD2,TRBJ2-5,TRBV5-1,TGCGCCAGCAGCTTGGCCTTAGCGGGATCAGAGACCCAGTACTTC,CASSLALAGSETQYF
TRBD1,TRBJ1-1,TRBV11-2,TGTGCCAGCAGCTCGCCTCGGACAGGGGTTAGGACTGAAGCTTTCTTT,CASSSPRTGVRTEAFF
TRBD2,TRBJ2-1,TRBV9,TGTGCCAGCAGCGAAGCGGGAGGATCCTACAATGAGCAGTTCTTC,CASSEAGGSYNEQFF
.,TRBJ1-5,TRBV18,TGTGCCAGCTCACCAGGGGATAGCAATCAGCCCCAGCATTTT,CASSPGDSNQPQHF
TRBD1,TRBJ2-7,TRBV18,TGTGCCAGCTCACCATCACAACAGGGGATTGTGTACGAGCAGTACTTC,CASSPSQQGIVYEQYF
TRBD2,TRBJ2-1,TRBV7-8,TGTGCCAGCAGCTTAGGACTAGCGGGAGTCGATGAGCAGTTCTTC,CASSLGLAGVDEQFF
.,TRBJ1-1,TRBV19,TGTGCCAGTAGTATTGAGTGGACGAACACTGAAGCTTTCTTT,CASSIEWTNTEAFF
.,TRBJ1-2,TRBV18,TGTGCCAGCTCAGCAACCAGACAGGCTGACTATGGCTACACCTTC,CASSATRQADYGYTF
.,TRBJ2-7,TRBV6-1,TGTGCCAGCAGTGAAGCGCCGGGGGCCCACTACGAGCAGTACTTC,CASSEAPGAHYEQYF
.,TRBJ1-3,TRBV28,TGTGCCAGCAGTCCCCAGAGCGCTGGAAACACCATATATTTT,CASSPQSAGNTIYF